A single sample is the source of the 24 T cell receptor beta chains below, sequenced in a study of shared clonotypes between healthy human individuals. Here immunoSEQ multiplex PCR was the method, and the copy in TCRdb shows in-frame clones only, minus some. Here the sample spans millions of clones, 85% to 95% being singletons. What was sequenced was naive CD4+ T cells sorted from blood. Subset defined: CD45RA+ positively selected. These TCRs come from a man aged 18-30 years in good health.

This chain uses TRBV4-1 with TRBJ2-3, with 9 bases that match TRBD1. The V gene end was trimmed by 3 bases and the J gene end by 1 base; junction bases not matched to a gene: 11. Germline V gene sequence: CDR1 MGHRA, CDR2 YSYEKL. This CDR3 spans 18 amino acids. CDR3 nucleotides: TGCGCCAGCAGCCAGATGAAAGAAAGGACAGGGGGCACAGATACGCAGTATTTT. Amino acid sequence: CASSQMKERTGGTDTQYF.

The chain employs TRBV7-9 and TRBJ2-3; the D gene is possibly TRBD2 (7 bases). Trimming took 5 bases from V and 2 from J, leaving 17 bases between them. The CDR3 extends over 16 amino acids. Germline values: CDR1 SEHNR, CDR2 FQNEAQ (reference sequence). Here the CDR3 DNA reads TGTGCCAGCAGCCGGATTGGGGGGGCCTTCACAGATACGCAGTATTTT. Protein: CASSRIGGAFTDTQYF.

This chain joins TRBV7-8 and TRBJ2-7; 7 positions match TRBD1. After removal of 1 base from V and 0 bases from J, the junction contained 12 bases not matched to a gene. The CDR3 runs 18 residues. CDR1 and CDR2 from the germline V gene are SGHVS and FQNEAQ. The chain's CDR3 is CASSLETGSMRSSYEQYF. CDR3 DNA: TGTGCCAGCAGCTTAGAGACAGGGAGTATGAGAAGCTCCTACGAGCAGTACTTC.

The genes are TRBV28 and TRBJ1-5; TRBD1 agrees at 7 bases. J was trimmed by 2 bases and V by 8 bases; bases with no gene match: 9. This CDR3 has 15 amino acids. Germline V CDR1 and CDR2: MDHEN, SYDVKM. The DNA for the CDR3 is TGTGCCAGCTGCGAAGGGGGCGATGGCAATCAGCCCCAGCATTTT. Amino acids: CASCEGGDGNQPQHF. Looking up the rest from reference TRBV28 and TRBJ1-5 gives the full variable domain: DVKVTQSSRYLVKRTGEKVFLECVQDMDHENMFWYRQDPGLGLRLIYFSYDVKMKEKGDIPEGYSVSREKKERFSLILESASTNQTSMYLCASCEGGDGNQPQHFGDGTRLSIL.

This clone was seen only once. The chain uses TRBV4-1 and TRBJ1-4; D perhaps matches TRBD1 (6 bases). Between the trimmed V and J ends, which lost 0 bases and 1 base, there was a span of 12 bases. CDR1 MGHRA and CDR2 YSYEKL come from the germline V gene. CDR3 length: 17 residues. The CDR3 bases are TGCGCCAGCAGCCAAGACCGGGGGGCGCTAACTAATGAAAAACTGTTTTTT. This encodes CASSQDRGALTNEKLFF.

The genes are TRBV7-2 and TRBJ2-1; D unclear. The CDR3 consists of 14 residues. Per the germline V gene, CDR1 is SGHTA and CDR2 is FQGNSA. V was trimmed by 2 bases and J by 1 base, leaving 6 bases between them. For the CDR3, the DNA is TGTGCCAGCAGCTTATACGGTTCCTACAATGAGCAGTTCTTC. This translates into CASSLYGSYNEQFF.

CDR3 DNA sequence: TGTGCCAGCAGTTACGGGACAGGCGTGGCCTACGAGCAGTACTTC. Its protein product is CASSYGTGVAYEQYF. This chain connects TRBV6-5 to TRBJ2-7, with 8 bases identical to TRBD1. The ends lost 2 bases at V and 2 bases at J; junction bases unmatched: 5. The CDR3 spans 15 residues. Germline V gene sequence: CDR1 MNHEY, CDR2 SVGAGI.

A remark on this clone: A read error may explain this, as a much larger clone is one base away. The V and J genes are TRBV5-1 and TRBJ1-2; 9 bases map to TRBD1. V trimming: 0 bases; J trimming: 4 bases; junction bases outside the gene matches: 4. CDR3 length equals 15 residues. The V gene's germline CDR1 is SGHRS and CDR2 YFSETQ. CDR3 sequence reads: CASSLGTGVGYGYTF. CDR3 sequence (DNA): TGCGCCAGCAGCTTGGGGACAGGGGTAGGCTATGGCTACACCTTC.

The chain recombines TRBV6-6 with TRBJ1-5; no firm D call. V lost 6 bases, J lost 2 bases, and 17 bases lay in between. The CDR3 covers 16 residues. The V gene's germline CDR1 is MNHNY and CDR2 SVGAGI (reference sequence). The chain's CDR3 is CASSLPTGMGNQPQHF. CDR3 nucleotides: TGTGCCAGCAGCCTCCCGACTGGGATGGGCAATCAGCCCCAGCATTTT.

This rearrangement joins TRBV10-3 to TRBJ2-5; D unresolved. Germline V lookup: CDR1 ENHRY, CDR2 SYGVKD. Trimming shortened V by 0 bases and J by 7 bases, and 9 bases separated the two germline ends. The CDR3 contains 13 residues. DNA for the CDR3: TGTGCCATCAGTGAGTCGAAGGGTGCGACCCAGTACTTC. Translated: CAISESKGATQYF.

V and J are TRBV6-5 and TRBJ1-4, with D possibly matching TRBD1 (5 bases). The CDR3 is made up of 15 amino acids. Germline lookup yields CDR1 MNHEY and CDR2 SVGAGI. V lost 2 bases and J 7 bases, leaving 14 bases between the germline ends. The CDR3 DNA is TGTGCCAGCAGTTACAACGGGGGTTATGGTGAAAAACTGTTTTTT. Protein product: CASSYNGGYGEKLFF.

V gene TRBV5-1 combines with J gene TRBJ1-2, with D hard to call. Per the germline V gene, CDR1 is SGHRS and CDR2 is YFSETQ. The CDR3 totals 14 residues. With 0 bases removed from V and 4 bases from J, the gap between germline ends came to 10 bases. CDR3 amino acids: CASSLDEGGYGYTF. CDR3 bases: TGCGCCAGCAGCTTGGACGAGGGAGGCTATGGCTACACCTTC.

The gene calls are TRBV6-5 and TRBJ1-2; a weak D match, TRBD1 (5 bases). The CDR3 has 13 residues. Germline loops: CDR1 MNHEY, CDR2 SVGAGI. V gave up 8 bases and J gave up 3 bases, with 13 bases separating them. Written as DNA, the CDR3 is TGTGCCAGCGGTAGATCGGGGGACTATGGCTACACCTTC. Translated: CASGRSGDYGYTF.

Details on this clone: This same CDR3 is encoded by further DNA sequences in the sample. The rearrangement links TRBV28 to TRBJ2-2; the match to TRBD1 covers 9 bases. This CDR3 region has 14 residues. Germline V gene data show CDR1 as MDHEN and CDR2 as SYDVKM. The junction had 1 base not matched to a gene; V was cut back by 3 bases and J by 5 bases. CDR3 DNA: TGTGCCAGCAGTTTGGGACAGGGTACCGGGGAGCTGTTTTTT. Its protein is CASSLGQGTGELFF. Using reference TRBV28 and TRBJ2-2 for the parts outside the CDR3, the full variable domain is DVKVTQSSRYLVKRTGEKVFLECVQDMDHENMFWYRQDPGLGLRLIYFSYDVKMKEKGDIPEGYSVSREKKERFSLILESASTNQTSMYLCASSLGQGTGELFFGEGSRLTVL.

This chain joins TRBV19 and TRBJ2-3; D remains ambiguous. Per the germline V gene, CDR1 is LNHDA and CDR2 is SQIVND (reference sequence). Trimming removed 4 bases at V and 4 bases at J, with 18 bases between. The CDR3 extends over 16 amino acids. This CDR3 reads CASSTGPGFFADTQYF. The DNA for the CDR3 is TGTGCCAGTAGTACGGGTCCCGGGTTTTTTGCAGATACGCAGTATTTT.

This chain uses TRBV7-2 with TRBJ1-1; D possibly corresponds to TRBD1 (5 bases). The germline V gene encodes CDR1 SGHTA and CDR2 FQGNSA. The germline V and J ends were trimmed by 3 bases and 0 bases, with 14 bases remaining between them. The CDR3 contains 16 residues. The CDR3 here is CASSLGGPTMNTEAFF. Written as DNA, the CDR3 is TGTGCCAGCAGCTTGGGGGGACCTACGATGAACACTGAAGCTTTCTTT. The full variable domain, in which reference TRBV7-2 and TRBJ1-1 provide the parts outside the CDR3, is GAGVSQSPSNKVTEKGKDVELRCDPISGHTALYWYRQSLGQGLEFLIYFQGNSAPDKSGLPSDRFSAERTGGSVSTLTIQRTQQEDSAVYLCASSLGGPTMNTEAFFGQGTRLTVV.

CDR3: CASTGTVASYEQYF. The CDR3 nucleotides read TGTGCCAGCACGGGGACGGTGGCCTCCTACGAGCAGTACTTC. The V and J genes are TRBV6-1 and TRBJ2-7; D might be TRBD1 or TRBD2, each matching 5 bases. V was clipped by 7 bases and J by 0 bases, with 13 bases between them. Looked up from germline, CDR1 is MNHNS and CDR2 is SASEGT. This CDR3 has 14 residues.

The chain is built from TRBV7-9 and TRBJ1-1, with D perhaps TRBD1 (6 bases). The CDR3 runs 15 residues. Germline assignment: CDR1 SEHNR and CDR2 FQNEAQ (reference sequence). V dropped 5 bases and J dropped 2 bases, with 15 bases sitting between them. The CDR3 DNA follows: TGTGCCAGCAGCGTACAGGGACTCCCCAACACTGAAGCTTTCTTT. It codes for CASSVQGLPNTEAFF.

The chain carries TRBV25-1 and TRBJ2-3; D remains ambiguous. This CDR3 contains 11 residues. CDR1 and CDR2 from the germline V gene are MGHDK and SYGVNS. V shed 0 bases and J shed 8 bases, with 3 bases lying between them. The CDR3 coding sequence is TGTGCCAGCAGTGAATACGGTACGCAGTATTTT. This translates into CASSEYGTQYF.

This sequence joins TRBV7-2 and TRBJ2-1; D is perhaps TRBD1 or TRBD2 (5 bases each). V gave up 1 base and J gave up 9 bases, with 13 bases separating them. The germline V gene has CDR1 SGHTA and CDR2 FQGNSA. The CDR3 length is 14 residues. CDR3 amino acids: CASSLGGTIREQFF. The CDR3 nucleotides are TGTGCCAGCAGCTTAGGGGGGACGATCCGTGAGCAGTTCTTC.

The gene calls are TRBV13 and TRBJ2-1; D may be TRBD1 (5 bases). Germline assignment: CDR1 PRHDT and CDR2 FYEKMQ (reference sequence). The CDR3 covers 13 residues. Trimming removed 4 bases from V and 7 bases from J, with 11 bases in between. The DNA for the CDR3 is TGTGCCAGCAGCTCACAGGTTCTGAATGAGCAGTTCTTC. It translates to CASSSQVLNEQFF. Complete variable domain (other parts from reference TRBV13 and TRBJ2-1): AAGVIQSPRHLIKEKRETATLKCYPIPRHDTVYWYQQGPGQDPQFLISFYEKMQSDKGSIPDRFSAQQFSDYHSELNMSSLELGDSALYFCASSSQVLNEQFFGPGTRLTVL.

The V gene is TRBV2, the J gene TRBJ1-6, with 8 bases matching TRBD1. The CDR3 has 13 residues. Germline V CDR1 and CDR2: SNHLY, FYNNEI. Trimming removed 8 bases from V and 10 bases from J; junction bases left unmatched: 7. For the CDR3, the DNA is TGTGCCAGCGGAGGACAGGGTCGGTCACCCCTCCACTTT. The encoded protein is CASGGQGRSPLHF.

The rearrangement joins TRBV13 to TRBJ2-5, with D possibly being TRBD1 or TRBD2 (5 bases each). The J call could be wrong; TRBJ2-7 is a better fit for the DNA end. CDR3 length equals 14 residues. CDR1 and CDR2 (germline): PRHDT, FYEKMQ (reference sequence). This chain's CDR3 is CASSPGPHGYEQYF. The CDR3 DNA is TGTGCCAGCAGCCCGGGACCCCACGGCTACGAGCAGTACTTC.

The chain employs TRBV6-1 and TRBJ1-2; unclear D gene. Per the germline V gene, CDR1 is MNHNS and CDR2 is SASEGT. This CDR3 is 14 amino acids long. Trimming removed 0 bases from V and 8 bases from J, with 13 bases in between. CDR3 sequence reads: CASSEALFSAGYTF. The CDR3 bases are TGTGCCAGCAGTGAAGCGCTTTTTTCGGCCGGCTACACCTTC.